This T cell receptor beta chain was obtained from a study of T cell repertoires in cytomegalovirus infection (dated by TCRdb to about 2019). Describing the broader study: Peptide stimulations targeted recently identified HLA-C-restricted CMV epitopes, whose presentation resists viral immunomodulation, together with well-studied HLA-B-restricted epitopes. The HLA type of each donor mattered for the analysis, because public TCR beta signatures pointed to carriage of CMV infection along with the matching HLA type.

The CDR3 numbers 16 residues from cysteine through phenylalanine. Just the 48-base CDR3 DNA is kept, in frame starting at base 1. V drops 0 bases and J drops 6 bases, leaving 13 bases in between. In the germline V gene, CDR1 corresponds to KGHDR and CDR2 to SFDVKD. Data came from an Illumina HiSeq 1500. Using fastp at Q25 and MiXCR, TCRdb reprocessed the public reads and kept productive beta chains. Every distinct CDR3 protein forms one entry, paired with its most common genes and DNA. The sample table lists approximately 770,000 distinct CDR3 sequences, about 29% of them with a count of one. Around 13% of the sample lies in the top ten. Note on this clonotype: Its specific antigen is unknown. Base qualities are not at hand, and no much larger clone is one base apart.

What this sample's treatment or condition label stands for: in vitro stimulation with specific CMV peptide epitopes to enrich CMV-specific T cells. Findings and caveats that apply to the study as a whole: The ex vivo response was dominated by HLA-C-restricted CMV-specific TCR beta clonotypes, which also provided the single most frequent clonotype in two of eight donors. Cumulative frequency of public TCR beta family members discriminated carriers of CMV infection plus the relevant HLA type in this cohort and an independent roughly 350-donor cohort.

This receptor was taken from a human donor in good health (CMV status not recorded). Some clones in this sample may be carry-over from other donors' samples. The V and J segments used are TRBV24-1 and TRBJ2-2; TRBD2 is a possible D gene, resting on 5 matching bases. The specimen comprised cultured CD8+ T cells from PBMCs, sampled from culture after CMV antigen stimulation. The CDR3 amino acid sequence is: CATSDLVGSDAGELFF. The nucleotide sequence reads TGTGCCACCAGTGATTTGGTGGGGAGCGACGCCGGGGAGCTGTTTTTT.